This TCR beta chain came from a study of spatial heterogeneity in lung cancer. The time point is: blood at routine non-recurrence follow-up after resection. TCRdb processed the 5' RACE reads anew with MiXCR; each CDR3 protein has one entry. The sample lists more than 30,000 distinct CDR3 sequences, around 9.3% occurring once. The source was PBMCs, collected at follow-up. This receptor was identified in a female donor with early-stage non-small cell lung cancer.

The CDR3 protein is CASSLFRTGDQETQYF. The CDR3 DNA is TGTGCCAGCAGCTTGTTTCGTACAGGGGACCAAGAGACCCAGTACTTC. J is TRBJ2-5 and V is TRBV7-6; 7 bases agree with TRBD1. Germline V lookup: CDR1 SGHVS, CDR2 FNYEAQ. Trimming removed 3 bases from V and 0 bases from J; junction bases left unmatched: 7. CDR3 length: 16 residues.